These 20 T cell receptor beta chains came from one sample sequenced in a study of regulatory T cells in long-lasting Graves disease. Researchers made TCR beta libraries by using iRepertoire HTBI primers and running Arm-PCR on CDR3 regions. MiXCR, applied by TCRdb to the multiplex PCR reads, yields one record per CDR3 protein. The sample carries 360,000 or so distinct CDR3 sequences, about a sixth recorded once. Time point: newly diagnosed GD, antithyroid drugs for less than 3 months. The authors made the TCR library using RNA they extracted from PBMCs. These data also featured in a second study, about T cells in Graves' hyperthyroidism and ophthalmopathy.

The source material was peripheral blood mononuclear cells (PBMCs), sampled at new diagnosis, from a patient treated with antithyroid drugs. The receptors shown here come from a woman aged 18-30 years with Graves disease.

This clonotype was observed a handful of times. J is TRBJ2-1 and V is TRBV27, with 14 positions matching TRBD2. CDR1 and CDR2 from the germline V gene are MNHEY and SMNVEV (reference sequence). Germline trimming cut 5 bases from V and 8 bases from J; bases unmatched to any gene: 11. The CDR3 is made up of 17 amino acids. The chain's CDR3 is CASSGSTSGRGMDEQFF. The CDR3 nucleotides read TGTGCCAGCAGTGGGTCGACTAGCGGGAGGGGGATGGATGAGCAGTTCTTC.

About this clonotype: One end of the junction is discordant with germline, which a read error may explain. Here the CDR3 DNA reads TGTGCCAGCAGCGTATCCACTAGCGGGAGCGGGACCGGGGAGCCGTTTTTT. The encoded protein is CASSVSTSGSGTGEPFF. The chain links TRBV9 to TRBJ2-2; TRBD2 matches at 11 bases. Per germline, CDR1 SGDLS and CDR2 YYNGEE. This CDR3 comprises 17 residues.

The chain combines TRBV11-2 with TRBJ2-7; 7 bases match TRBD2. CDR3 length: 14 amino acids. CDR1 SGHAT and CDR2 FQNNGV come from the germline V gene. After removal of 5 bases from V and 3 bases from J, the junction contained 7 bases not matched to a gene. The CDR3 nucleotides are TGTGCCAGCAGCCCCCGCCGGGGGGTCTACGAGCAGTACTTC. Translation gives CASSPRRGVYEQYF.

The table lists this clonotype with many counts. The chain combines TRBV28 with TRBJ2-7, with 9 bases fitting TRBD1. Germline-derived CDR1 and CDR2 are MDHEN and SYDVKM. V trimming: 6 bases; J trimming: 4 bases; junction bases outside the gene matches: 10. This CDR3 contains 15 residues. This chain's CDR3 is CASRTGQGSSYEQYF. The CDR3 nucleotides are TGTGCCAGCAGGACGGGACAGGGCTCGTCGTACGAGCAGTACTTC.

The rearrangement joins TRBV19 to TRBJ1-5; 8 bases are a match to TRBD1. The V gene's germline CDR1 is LNHDA and CDR2 SQIVND (reference sequence). V dropped 5 bases and J dropped 6; count of bases not matched to a gene: 6. CDR3 length: 14 residues. CDR3 bases: TGTGCCAGTAGTCGACAGGGGATGGCTCAGCCCCAGCATTTT. Residues: CASSRQGMAQPQHF. The full variable domain, in which reference TRBV19 and TRBJ1-5 provide the parts outside the CDR3, is DGGITQSPKYLFRKEGQNVTLSCEQNLNHDAMYWYRQDPGQGLRLIYYSQIVNDFQKGDIAEGYSVSREKKESFPLTVTSAQKNPTAFYLCASSRQGMAQPQHFGDGTRLSIL.

As for this clonotype: This may arise from a read error, as a much more abundant clone is one base away. The chain carries TRBV7-9 and TRBJ1-1, with TRBD1 matching 8 bases. Unmatched junction bases numbered 5, after V lost 7 bases and J lost 1 base. Germline CDR1 reads SEHNR; CDR2 reads FQNEAQ (reference sequence). The CDR3 totals 14 residues. The CDR3 loop reads CASIKDRGNTEAFF. The CDR3 DNA sequence: TGTGCCAGCATTAAAGACAGGGGGAACACTGAAGCTTTCTTT.

This clonotype was picked up a small number of times. The chain recombines TRBV5-4 with TRBJ2-6, with D possibly matching TRBD1 (6 bases). The CDR3 is 16 amino acids. Germline V gene data show CDR1 as SGHNT and CDR2 as YYREEE (reference sequence). Between the trimmed V and J ends, which lost 2 bases and 4 bases, there was a span of 13 bases. CDR3 bases: TGTGCCAGCAGCTTCGGCAACAGGGTCGGGGCCAACGTCCTGACTTTC. Its protein is CASSFGNRVGANVLTF.

The sample holds many counts of this clonotype. The gene calls are TRBV18 and TRBJ1-4; D is perhaps TRBD1 (5 bases). The CDR3 is made up of 15 amino acids. Trimming removed 4 bases at V and 4 bases at J, with 13 bases between. Germline CDR1 reads KGHSH; CDR2 reads LQKENI. The CDR3 reads CASSHRDGLNEKLFF. CDR3 nucleotides: TGTGCCAGCTCACACCGGGACGGACTTAATGAAAAACTGTTTTTT. The full variable domain, its missing parts supplied by reference TRBV18 and TRBJ1-4, is NAGVMQNPRHLVRRRGQEARLRCSPMKGHSHVYWYRQLPEEGLKFMVYLQKENIIDESGMPKERFSAEFPKEGPSILRIQQVVRGDSAAYFCASSHRDGLNEKLFFGSGTQLSVL.

To note about this clonotype: A read error may be the cause here, since a much bigger clone is one base away. The chain links TRBV5-5 to TRBJ2-7; D is perhaps TRBD1 (6 bases). The length of the CDR3 is 14 residues. CDR1 is SGHKS, CDR2 YYEKEE, per germline (reference sequence). The CDR3 nucleotides read TGTACCAGCAGCTTAACGGGGTCAGGGGATGAGCAGTACTTC. It encodes CTSSLTGSGDEQYF.

This clonotype showed up just a few times. The J gene is TRBJ2-3, the V gene TRBV19; D is perhaps TRBD1 or TRBD2 (5 bases each). Deletions cut 4 bases from V and 4 bases from J, with 12 bases between. The CDR3 length is 14 residues. Germline assignment: CDR1 LNHDA and CDR2 SQIVND (reference sequence). CDR3 protein: CASSSRDGSDTQYF. In nucleotides, the CDR3 is TGTGCCAGTAGTAGCAGGGACGGGTCAGATACGCAGTATTTT.

J is TRBJ1-4 and V is TRBV20-1, with D perhaps TRBD1 (5 bases). Trimming removed 6 bases at V and 6 bases at J, with 17 bases between. The V gene's germline CDR1 is DFQATT and CDR2 SNEGSKA (reference sequence). The CDR3 length is 14 residues. Here the CDR3 reads CSARNRGRDEKLFF. In nucleotides, the CDR3 is TGCAGTGCCAGAAATCGGGGGAGAGATGAAAAACTGTTTTTT.

Note on this clonotype: A much larger clone is a single base away; this may be a read error. The rearrangement uses TRBV6-1 and TRBJ2-3, with D perhaps matching TRBD1 or TRBD2 (5 bases each). Germline CDR1 MNHNS, CDR2 SASEGT. Deletions cut 3 bases from V and 2 bases from J, with 12 bases between. The CDR3 is 15 residues long. This CDR3 reads CASSEERGDTDTQYF. CDR3 coding DNA: TGTGCCAGCAGTGAGGAAAGAGGGGACACAGATACGCAGTATTTT.

This clonotype was recorded at least ten times. The CDR3 nucleotides read TGTGCCAGCAGTAGCTCGGCGGGAAGCTCCTACAATGAGCAGTTCTTC. This translates into CASSSSAGSSYNEQFF. The chain carries TRBV27 and TRBJ2-1; TRBD2 is a possible D gene (6 bases). The germline V and J ends were trimmed by 5 bases and 0 bases, with 14 bases remaining between them. The CDR3 has 16 residues. Germline CDR1 reads MNHEY; CDR2 reads SMNVEV (reference sequence).

This clonotype was observed many times. The chain carries TRBV5-6 and TRBJ2-7; the D gene is possibly TRBD2 (5 bases). Looked up from germline, CDR1 is SGHDT and CDR2 is YYEEEE. The CDR3 has 14 amino acids. Between the trimmed V and J ends, which lost 4 bases and 0 bases, there was a span of 11 bases. Written as DNA, the CDR3 is TGTGCCAGCAGCAACTCGGGGAGCTCCTACGAGCAGTACTTC. This gives the protein CASSNSGSSYEQYF.

This clonotype has at least ten counts. V and J are TRBV3-1 and TRBJ2-1; 8 bases line up with TRBD2. CDR1 and CDR2 (germline): LGHDT, YNNKEL (reference sequence). V gave up 4 bases and J gave up 13 bases; unmatched junction bases: 9. This CDR3 has 13 residues. The CDR3 sequence is CASSLYRGGEQFF. The CDR3 nucleotides are TGTGCCAGCAGCCTGTACCGGGGGGGGGAACAGTTCTTC.

This clonotype was observed a handful of times. The CDR3 DNA follows: TGTGCCACCGCTGAAGAAACAGATACGCAGTATTTT. The encoded protein is CATAEETDTQYF. The rearrangement links TRBV10-3 to TRBJ2-3; D not certain. From germline, CDR1 is ENHRY and CDR2 SYGVKD. This CDR3 contains 12 residues. The ends were cut back, 10 bases at V and 3 bases at J, with 11 bases in the middle.

On this clonotype: A single base is all that separates this from a far larger clone, so a read error is likely. This chain links TRBV28 with TRBJ2-7; 7 bases map to TRBD2. Germline CDR1 is MDHEN and CDR2 is SYDVKM. The J segment lost 11 bases and the V segment lost 3 bases, leaving 16 bases of the junction unmatched. This CDR3 spans 15 amino acids. CDR3: CASSFGRAALGTKYF. The CDR3 DNA follows: TGTGCCAGCAGTTTTGGGAGGGCCGCTTTAGGGACCAAGTACTTC.

This clonotype was seen repeatedly, ten times or more. This chain joins TRBV5-1 and TRBJ2-2; 8 bases align to TRBD1. CDR3 length equals 18 residues. Looked up from germline, CDR1 is SGHRS and CDR2 is YFSETQ. Trimming at V came to 2 bases and at J to 6 bases, leaving 15 bases not matched to a gene. The CDR3, as DNA: TGCGCCAGCAGCTTAGGGGGACAGGTGGATTGGATTTCCGGGGAGCTGTTTTTT. Translated, it gives CASSLGGQVDWISGELFF.

This clonotype was seen repeatedly, ten times or more. J is TRBJ2-1 and V is TRBV5-1; D assignment may be TRBD1 or TRBD2 (5 bases each). This CDR3 has 16 residues. V was shortened by 0 bases and J by 10 bases, with 20 bases between the two germline ends. Germline CDR1 SGHRS, CDR2 YFSETQ. CDR3 DNA: TGCGCCAGCAGCTTGGCCGGGGCAAATGTACGTCGAGAGCAGTTCTTC. This translates into CASSLAGANVRREQFF.

CDR3 region: CSADYSYEQYF. CDR3 DNA sequence: TGCAGCGCTGACTACTCCTACGAGCAGTACTTC. This rearrangement joins TRBV29-1 to TRBJ2-7, with a weak D call TRBD2 (5 bases). This CDR3 spans 11 amino acids. Germline V gene lookup returns CDR1 SQVTM and CDR2 ANQGSEA. V lost 7 bases, J lost 0 bases, and 7 bases lay in between.